This is a list of T cell receptor beta chains from one sample in a study of beta chain features in type 1 diabetes. TCRdb's copy holds only in-frame clones and misses some; the assay was immunoSEQ multiplex PCR. The sample lists 850,000 to 900,000 clones, roughly 16% seen once, with 0.023% in the top ten. Sequencing was performed on naive CD4+ T cells from blood. Receptors originate from a woman aged 18-29 years in good health. CDR3s include the opening cysteine and the closing phenylalanine or tryptophan. The D gene is left open where the match is weak. A clone size is listed for some rows: how often the clone was seen (once, few, many), or a class if it is expanded.

j_call clone_size cdr3_length v_call d_call cdr3_nt cdr3_aa
TRBJ2-3 . 13 TRBV7-3 . TGTGCCAGCAGCTCCGCGGGCACAGATACGCAGTATTTT CASSSAGTDTQYF
TRBJ2-7 . 19 TRBV9 . TGTGCCAGCCCGAGAAAAGCGGGCCCCACCTCTCTAACTATCGACGAGCAGTACTTC CASPRKAGPTSLTIDEQYF
TRBJ1-5 . 17 TRBV28 TRBD1 TGTGCCAGCTCTTCATCACCACGGGACAGACAAAATCAGCCCCAGCATTTT CASSSSPRDRQNQPQHF
TRBJ2-5 few 16 TRBV5-4 TRBD2 TGTGCCAGCAGCCCGATGACCAGCGGGAGAAGGGAGACCCAGTACTTC CASSPMTSGRRETQYF
TRBJ2-5 few 13 TRBV5-1 . TGCGCCAGCAGCTTGGAGTTTCGGGAGACCCAGTACTTC CASSLEFRETQYF
TRBJ2-5 few 13 TRBV19 . TGTGCCAGTAGTAATTGGCGTGGAGAGACCCAGTACTTC CASSNWRGETQYF
TRBJ2-1 . 15 TRBV7-2 . TGTGCCAGCAGCCCTCACAGGGATTCCTACAATGAGCAGTTCTTC CASSPHRDSYNEQFF
TRBJ2-1 few 14 TRBV28 . TGTGCCAGCACTCCCACTCTAGGGAGCACTGAGCAGTTCTTC CASTPTLGSTEQFF
TRBJ2-1 . 15 TRBV9 . TGTGCCAGCAGCGTAGCCCCCATACACGGGGATGAGCAGTTCTTC CASSVAPIHGDEQFF
TRBJ2-1 . 15 TRBV28 TRBD1 TGTGCCAGCAACTCCGAAGGGGGCCCTAGGAATGAGCAGTTCTTC CASNSEGGPRNEQFF
TRBJ2-4 few 14 TRBV7-2 TRBD1 TGTGCCAGCAGCCCGGGTGACAGGGTGGACATTCAGTACTTC CASSPGDRVDIQYF
TRBJ2-6 . 16 TRBV18 . TGTGCCAGCTCACCAATTACAGGGCCTGGGGCCAACGTCCTGACTTTC CASSPITGPGANVLTF
TRBJ2-1 few 16 TRBV7-8 . TGTGCCAGCAGCTTATCTTTGAGGGAGACGCGAAATGAGCAGTTCTTC CASSLSLRETRNEQFF
TRBJ1-2 . 15 TRBV6-5 TRBD1 TGTGCCAGCAGTGTGACAGGGACCACTAACTATGGCTACACCTTC CASSVTGTTNYGYTF
TRBJ2-7 . 15 TRBV7-2 TRBD2 TGTGCCAGCAGCTCCACCGGGGGTAGCGGGTACGAGCAGTACTTC CASSSTGGSGYEQYF
TRBJ2-1 few 13 TRBV7-2 . TGTGCCAGCAGCTGGTACAGGGATGATGAGCAGTTCTTC CASSWYRDDEQFF
TRBJ2-2 . 12 TRBV7-2 . TGTGCCAGCAGCCCCTCGTCCGGGGAGCTGTTTTTT CASSPSSGELFF
TRBJ2-2 . 15 TRBV19 . TGTGCCAGTAGTATTATTCCGGGATCATCCGGGGAGCTGTTTTTT CASSIIPGSSGELFF
TRBJ2-2 few 16 TRBV7-2 . TGTGCCAGCAGCTTCTTCCGGGCTTATAACACCGGGGAGCTGTTTTTT CASSFFRAYNTGELFF
TRBJ1-2 . 17 TRBV4-2 . TGTGCCAGCAGCCAAGAAATCTATGATCGGGGACACGATGGCTACACCTTC CASSQEIYDRGHDGYTF
TRBJ2-3 few 13 TRBV10-3 TRBD2 TGTGCCATCGGGACTAGCGTAGGAGATACGCAGTATTTT CAIGTSVGDTQYF
TRBJ2-2 few 14 TRBV11-2 . TGTGCCAGCAGCTTATGGCTGAACACCGGGGAGCTGTTTTTT CASSLWLNTGELFF
TRBJ2-7 few 14 TRBV2 TRBD1 TGTGCCAGCAGCATCACCGGGACAGCCTACGAGCAGTACTTC CASSITGTAYEQYF
TRBJ1-2 . 15 TRBV5-6 . TGTGCCAGCAGCCTACGACAAGGGACTCTCTATGGCTACACCTTC CASSLRQGTLYGYTF
TRBJ2-7 few 12 TRBV4-2 . TGTGCCAGCAGCCAAGATCTCTCCGAGCAGTACTTC CASSQDLSEQYF
TRBJ2-1 few 14 TRBV2 TRBD1 TGTGCCAGCAGCGCTTCCGGGACAGGGTTTGAGCAGTTCTTC CASSASGTGFEQFF
TRBJ2-5 . 13 TRBV27 . TGTGCCAGCAGTTTAAACAGCCCAGAGACCCAGTACTTC CASSLNSPETQYF
TRBJ1-5 . 16 TRBV15 TRBD1 TGTGCCACCAGCAGAGTCTTTATGACAGGGCAGCAGCCCCAGCATTTT CATSRVFMTGQQPQHF
TRBJ2-2 . 11 TRBV10-3 . TGTGCCATCGGACTAACCGGGGAGCTGTTTTTT CAIGLTGELFF
TRBJ2-7 . 18 TRBV19 TRBD2 TGTGCCAGTAGTCTGAGGACTAGCGGGACACTAGCATCCTACGAGCAGTACTTC CASSLRTSGTLASYEQYF
TRBJ1-5 . 14 TRBV4-2 TRBD1 TGTGCCAGCAGCCAAGAGGGCAGGGGGCAGCCCCAGCATTTT CASSQEGRGQPQHF
TRBJ2-4 . 17 TRBV7-2 TRBD2 TGTGCCAGTGGGGGGACTAGCGGGACCTTAGCCAAAAACATTCAGTACTTC CASGGTSGTLAKNIQYF
TRBJ2-3 . 15 TRBV4-2 . TGTGCCAGCAGCCAAAGGGCCCAGATCACAGATACGCAGTATTTT CASSQRAQITDTQYF
TRBJ2-1 few 16 TRBV4-3 . TGCGCCAGCAGCCAAGGTTTTGGTGTCTCCTACAATGAGCAGTTCTTC CASSQGFGVSYNEQFF
TRBJ2-7 few 15 TRBV6-5 TRBD2 TGTGCCAGCAGTTACAGCGGGACCAATTCCTACGAGCAGTACTTC CASSYSGTNSYEQYF
TRBJ1-2 . 13 TRBV6-1 . TGTGCCAGCAAGACACTCTCGAACTATGGCTACACCTTC CASKTLSNYGYTF
TRBJ2-2 . 14 TRBV6-6 . TGTGCCAGCAGCCCTACCGGGGAGACCGGGGAGCTGTTTTTT CASSPTGETGELFF
TRBJ2-5 . 11 TRBV2 . TGTGCCAGCAGTGAGGGGGACACCCAGTACTTC CASSEGDTQYF
TRBJ2-7 . 14 TRBV19 . TGTGCCAGTAGTATGCGTCGGGAGACCTACGAGCAGTACTTC CASSMRRETYEQYF
TRBJ1-1 . 14 TRBV5-4 . TGTGCCAGCAGCCCTGGGGCGCTGAACACTGAAGCTTTCTTT CASSPGALNTEAFF
TRBJ1-4 . 14 TRBV27 . TGTGCCAGCAGACGGGGGTCGGATAATGAAAAACTGTTTTTT CASRRGSDNEKLFF
TRBJ2-1 . 16 TRBV5-3 . TGTGCCAGAAGCTTCCAGCGGAGACCCCCTAACAATGAGCAGTTCTTC CARSFQRRPPNNEQFF